The T cell receptor (beta chain) under discussion was sequenced for a study of blood T cell repertoires in COVID-19. V shed 4 bases and J 5 bases; nucleotides not matched to a gene: 7. From germline, CDR1 is LGHDT and CDR2 YNNKEL (reference sequence). The CDR3 has 14 amino acids. In the source study's methods: Cell counts per sample came from amplifying reference gene primers. The data were produced by immunoSEQ multiplex PCR, yet TCRdb's version contains in-frame clones alone and is incomplete. That table gives V, J and clone size, and the DNA gave D and trimming. Of some 150,000 clones in the sample, roughly 82% were seen once.

The sequence derives from a woman aged 65 to 85 with acute or convalescent COVID-19. Sequencing was done on a sample of peripheral blood. The chain recombines TRBV3-1 (or the pseudogene TRBV3-2) with TRBJ1-1, with 7 bases identical to TRBD1. The DNA for the CDR3 is TGTGCCAGCAGCCCCTTCGACAGGGAGACTGAAGCTTTCTTT. Its protein is CASSPFDRETEAFF.